This T cell receptor (beta chain) was captured in a study of response to subunit inactivated influenza vaccine. General observations from the study: New T cells are recruited in small numbers by each seasonal influenza vaccination, according to the authors' suggestion.

On this clonotype: Its antigen is unknown.

MiXCR was run by TCRdb on the RT-PCR reads, yielding one entry per CDR3 protein. The sample gives about 520,000 distinct CDR3 sequences, over 25% of which show up once; approximately 1.9% is in the top ten. The receptor comes from a man aged 50 to 59 who received an inactivated influenza vaccine. The specimen comprised CD4+ T cells sorted from PBMCs, sampled about 5 days after vaccination.

The CDR3 region is CASSLLGGSDGYTF. The CDR3 bases are TGTGCCAGCAGCTTGTTAGGAGGGTCGGACGGCTACACCTTC. The chain carries TRBV5-5 and TRBJ1-2; D is ambiguous. Per the germline V gene, CDR1 is SGHKS and CDR2 is YYEKEE (reference sequence). There are 14 residues in the CDR3. With 1 base removed from V and 8 bases from J, the gap between germline ends came to 15 bases.